The text below deals with one T cell receptor beta chain. These data belong to a study of blood T cell repertoires in COVID-19. As for the study in general: PBMCs, B-cell-depleted T cells, or T cells were the source of the cDNA or gDNA that made up the material.

This CDR3 region has 14 residues. In germline, CDR1 is LNHDA, CDR2 SQIVND (reference sequence). With V trimmed by 5 bases and J by 5 bases, 5 bases remained unmatched. This study enrolled people aged 18 to 89 from around 25 US geographic areas. TCRdb's table, derived via immunoSEQ multiplex PCR, lists solely in-frame clones and lacks some. Altogether 100,000 to 150,000 clones are present, 84% being singletons, with the ten largest covering roughly 4%. This TCR came from a woman in her 30s who had recovered from COVID-19. The sequencing input was PBMCs or T cells enriched from blood (not recorded which). The gene calls are TRBV19 and TRBJ2-2; TRBD2 aligns across 7 bases. The CDR3 here is CASSRGRVTGELFF. The CDR3 DNA reads TGTGCCAGTAGTCGAGGGAGGGTAACCGGGGAGCTGTTTTTT.